Each of the 18 T cell receptor beta chains below was sequenced from the same sample in a study of blood T cell repertoires in COVID-19. Sequencing was performed with immunoSEQ multiplex PCR; in TCRdb, only in-frame clones are kept and a portion is missing. The sample lists tens of thousands of clones; approximately 86% were seen once. The source material was peripheral blood. The receptors stem from a man older than 75 with COVID-19, enrolled during active disease.

This chain links TRBV5-8 with TRBJ2-1, with D perhaps TRBD1 (6 bases). This CDR3 has 12 amino acids. V dropped 4 bases and J dropped 6 bases, with 8 bases sitting between them. CDR1 and CDR2 (germline): SGHTS, YDEGEE. In nucleotides, the CDR3 is TGTGCCAGCAGCCACAGGGTCAATGAGCAGTTCTTC. It is translated as CASSHRVNEQFF.

This sequence joins TRBV4-2 and TRBJ2-3, with 10 bases that match TRBD2. Germline V CDR1 and CDR2: LGHNA, YNFKEQ. The ends lost 8 bases at V and 1 base at J; junction bases unmatched: 0. The CDR3 has 13 amino acids. CDR3 sequence (DNA): TGTGCCAGCGGGACTAGCGGCACAGATACGCAGTATTTT. Translating gives CASGTSGTDTQYF.

V usage is TRBV11-2 and J usage is TRBJ2-3; D might be TRBD1 (6 bases). This CDR3 has 16 residues. Germline V gene data show CDR1 as SGHAT and CDR2 as FQNNGV. The germline V and J ends were trimmed by 2 bases and 5 bases, with 17 bases remaining between them. The CDR3 loop is CASSLRSAGAQDTQYF. CDR3 nucleotides: TGTGCCAGCAGCTTAAGGTCGGCAGGGGCCCAAGATACGCAGTATTTT.

The J gene is TRBJ1-5, the V gene TRBV6-5, with D hard to call. The CDR3 sequence is 13 residues long. Germline values: CDR1 MNHEY, CDR2 SVGAGI. Trimming took 0 bases from V and 4 from J, leaving 4 bases between them. The CDR3 region is CASSYSENQPQHF. CDR3 coding DNA: TGTGCCAGCAGTTACTCTGAGAATCAGCCCCAGCATTTT.

The chain has TRBV6-1 and TRBJ1-1; a weak D match, TRBD1 (5 bases). In germline, CDR1 is MNHNS, CDR2 SASEGT. The CDR3 sequence is 15 residues long. Deletions cut 1 base from V and 2 bases from J, with 11 bases between. The CDR3: CASSEGRVDNTEAFF. CDR3 in DNA: TGTGCCAGCAGTGAAGGCAGGGTTGATAACACTGAAGCTTTCTTT.

The chain employs TRBV7-8 and TRBJ1-4, with D perhaps matching TRBD1 (5 bases). The germline CDR1 and CDR2 sequences are SGHVS and FQNEAQ. The CDR3 sequence is 13 residues long. Trimming cost V 6 bases and J 2 bases, with 7 bases left between them. Here the CDR3 reads CASSGGTNEKLFF. CDR3 DNA sequence: TGTGCCAGCAGTGGGGGGACTAATGAAAAACTGTTTTTT.

V is TRBV5-1 and J is TRBJ2-7; 7 bases line up with TRBD1. The ends lost 4 bases at V and 2 bases at J; junction bases unmatched: 12. This CDR3 is 16 amino acids long. Germline CDR1 is SGHRS and CDR2 is YFSETQ. The CDR3 region is CASSQSSGGRTYEQYF. The DNA of the CDR3 is TGCGCCAGCAGCCAATCTTCAGGGGGAAGAACCTACGAGCAGTACTTC.

The rearrangement joins TRBV24-1 to TRBJ1-1; D call uncertain. Germline CDR1 KGHDR, CDR2 SFDVKD. CDR3 length: 15 residues. Trimming removed 4 bases from V and 4 bases from J, with 15 bases in between. CDR3 in amino acids: CATSDPGSESTEAFF. The CDR3, as DNA: TGTGCCACCAGTGACCCCGGGTCGGAGAGCACTGAAGCTTTCTTT.

The chain links TRBV28 to TRBJ2-2; D is possibly TRBD1 (6 bases). The CDR3 extends over 14 amino acids. Trimming removed 8 bases from V and 2 bases from J, with 12 bases in between. Germline CDR1 MDHEN, CDR2 SYDVKM. Here the CDR3 reads CASLLTGNTGELFF. The CDR3, as DNA: TGTGCCAGCCTCCTGACAGGAAACACCGGGGAGCTGTTTTTT.

The chain recombines TRBV7-2 with TRBJ2-2; no definite D call. The V gene's germline CDR1 is SGHTA and CDR2 FQGNSA. V shed 1 base and J shed 7 bases, with 10 bases lying between them. CDR3 size: 14 residues. The CDR3 reads CASSLVLGGGELFF. CDR3 nucleotides: TGTGCCAGCAGCTTAGTCCTCGGCGGCGGGGAGCTGTTTTTT.

V usage is TRBV10-3 and J usage is TRBJ1-2; 9 bases agree with TRBD1. Germline V gene data show CDR1 as ENHRY and CDR2 as SYGVKD. The CDR3 consists of 14 residues. The V gene end was trimmed by 4 bases and the J gene end by 6 bases; junction bases not matched to a gene: 6. CDR3 DNA sequence: TGTGCCATCAGTGTTTTGGACAGGGGAGATGGCTACACCTTC. It is translated as CAISVLDRGDGYTF.

This clone came up once. This chain links TRBV5-1 with TRBJ1-1; D not resolved. The V end lost 0 bases, the J end lost 1 base, and 10 bases lay between the germline ends. Looked up from germline, CDR1 is SGHRS and CDR2 is YFSETQ. The CDR3 is 15 amino acids. This CDR3 is CASSLAGKQNTEAFF. CDR3 nucleotide sequence: TGCGCCAGCAGCTTGGCAGGAAAGCAGAACACTGAAGCTTTCTTT.

CDR3 sequence: CASSLQDTQYF. The CDR3 DNA reads TGCGCCAGCAGCTTGCAAGATACGCAGTATTTT. V usage is TRBV5-1 and J usage is TRBJ2-3; the D is unclear. Germline lookup yields CDR1 SGHRS and CDR2 YFSETQ. The CDR3 length is 11 residues. V lost 1 base and J lost 5, with 2 bases in between.

The sample holds a few counts of this clone. This chain uses TRBV7-8 with TRBJ1-2, with D tentatively TRBD1 (6 bases). Germline loops: CDR1 SGHVS, CDR2 FQNEAQ. The CDR3 totals 13 residues. The V end was cut by 5 bases, the J end by 13 bases, with 20 bases between. CDR3 loop: CASSTARQDPGTF. The DNA for the CDR3 is TGTGCCAGCAGCACGGCCCGACAGGACCCGGGCACCTTC.

The V call is TRBV5-6, the J call TRBJ1-5; 7 bases are a match to TRBD1. Germline CDR1 and CDR2: SGHDT and YYEEEE. The CDR3 loop spans 16 amino acids. Trimming removed 4 bases from V and 0 bases from J; junction bases left unmatched: 7. The CDR3 reads CASSPNRGNSNQPQHF. The CDR3, as DNA: TGTGCCAGCAGCCCCAACAGGGGAAATAGCAATCAGCCCCAGCATTTT.

V gene TRBV7-3 combines with J gene TRBJ2-5; the D gene is possibly TRBD2 (5 bases). The CDR3 contains 13 residues. V was cut by 5 bases and J by 5 bases, with 12 bases left in between. The V gene's germline CDR1 is SGHTA and CDR2 FQGTGA. The CDR3 reads CASSLLGVETQYF. The CDR3 DNA sequence: TGTGCCAGCAGCCTACTAGGTGTGGAGACCCAGTACTTC.

The rearrangement joins TRBV11-2 to TRBJ2-5, with TRBD1 matching 9 bases. V shed 7 bases, J shed 5 bases, and the junction held 11 bases outside the gene matches. This CDR3 has 15 residues. In germline, CDR1 is SGHAT, CDR2 FQNNGV. CDR3 nucleotides: TGTGCCAGCATCCCACGGGGACAGGGAGGGGAGACCCAGTACTTC. It specifies CASIPRGQGGETQYF.

The chain uses TRBV3-1 (or the pseudogene TRBV3-2) and TRBJ1-4; perhaps TRBD1 as D (5 bases). The germline CDR1 and CDR2 sequences are LGHDT and YNNKEL (reference sequence). The CDR3 spans 15 residues. The V end was cut by 0 bases, the J end by 8 bases, with 13 bases between. CDR3 sequence: CASSQDWQGSEKLFF. The CDR3 DNA is TGTGCCAGCAGCCAAGATTGGCAGGGTTCGGAAAAACTGTTTTTT.